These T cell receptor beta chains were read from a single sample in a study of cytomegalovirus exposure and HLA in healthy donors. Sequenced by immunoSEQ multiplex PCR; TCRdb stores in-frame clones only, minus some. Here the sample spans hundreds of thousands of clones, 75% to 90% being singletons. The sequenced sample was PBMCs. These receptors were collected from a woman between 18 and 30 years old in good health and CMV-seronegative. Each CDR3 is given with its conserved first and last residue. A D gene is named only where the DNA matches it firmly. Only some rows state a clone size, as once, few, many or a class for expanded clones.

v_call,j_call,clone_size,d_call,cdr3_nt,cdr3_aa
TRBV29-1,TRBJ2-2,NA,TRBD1,TGCAGCGTTTGGGACAGGGACCTGAACACCGGGGAGCTGTTTTTT,CSVWDRDLNTGELFF
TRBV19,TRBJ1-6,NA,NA,TGTGCCAGTAATGAGCAGGGCTATAATTCACCCCTCCACTTT,CASNEQGYNSPLHF
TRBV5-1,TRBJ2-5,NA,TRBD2,TGCGCCAGCAGCTTGGAACTAGCGGGGGGGCTGGGTCAGGAGACCCAGTACTTC,CASSLELAGGLGQETQYF
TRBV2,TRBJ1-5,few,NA,TGTGCCAGCAGTGAAGTGGGGGGAGAGTATCAGCCCCAGCATTTT,CASSEVGGEYQPQHF
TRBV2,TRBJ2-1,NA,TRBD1,TGTGCCAGCAGCGGGACAGGGAATGAGCAGTTCTTC,CASSGTGNEQFF
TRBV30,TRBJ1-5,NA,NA,TGTGCCTGGAGTGTAAGGGGCTCCAATCAGCCCCAGCATTTT,CAWSVRGSNQPQHF
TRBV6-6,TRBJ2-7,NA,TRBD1,TGTGCCAGCAGTTACCGCGACAGGGGGAGCTACGAGCAGTACTTC,CASSYRDRGSYEQYF
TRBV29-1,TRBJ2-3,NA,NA,TGCAGCGCCTTCCGGGATGGCACAGATACGCAGTATTTT,CSAFRDGTDTQYF
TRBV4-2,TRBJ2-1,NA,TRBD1,TGTGCCAGCAGCCAAGACCCGGAGACAGGGCTCTCCTACAATGAGCAGTTCTTC,CASSQDPETGLSYNEQFF
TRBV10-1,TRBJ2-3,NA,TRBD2,TGCGCCAGCAGTGAACTAGCGGGGGGGTTAGATACGCAGTATTTT,CASSELAGGLDTQYF
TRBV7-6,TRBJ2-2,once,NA,TGTGCCAGCAGCCTTACAGTCAACACCGGGGAGCTGTTTTTT,CASSLTVNTGELFF
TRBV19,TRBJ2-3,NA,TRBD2,TGTGCCAGTAGTATTTGGCCCCCGACTAGCGGGGGGTCAGATACGCAGTATTTT,CASSIWPPTSGGSDTQYF
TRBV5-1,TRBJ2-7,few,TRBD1,TGCGCCAGCACCACTTCCGACAGGGGGAATGAGCAGTACTTC,CASTTSDRGNEQYF
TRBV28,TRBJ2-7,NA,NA,TGTGCCAGCAGTTTATTTCAGGGTCTCGAGCAGTACTTC,CASSLFQGLEQYF
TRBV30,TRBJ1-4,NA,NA,TGTGCCTGGAGTGGAAACCCGGGAGTGGGAAAACTGTTTTTT,CAWSGNPGVGKLFF
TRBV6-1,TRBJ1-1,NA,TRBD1,TGTGCCAGCAGTGAAAGGGATCGGGGGTCAGGGGGCCCGCTCGAAGCTTTCTTT,CASSERDRGSGGPLEAFF
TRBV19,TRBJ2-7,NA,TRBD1,TGTGCCAGTAGTCCTGGGACAGGGGGCGGCTACGAGCAGTACTTC,CASSPGTGGGYEQYF
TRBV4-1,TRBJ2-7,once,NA,TGCGCCAGCAGCCAAGAATTCGGGGGTGGCTACGAGCAGTACTTC,CASSQEFGGGYEQYF
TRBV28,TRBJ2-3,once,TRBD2,TGTGCCAGCACCCTAGCGGGAGGTGGGAGGTATACGCAGTATTTT,CASTLAGGGRYTQYF
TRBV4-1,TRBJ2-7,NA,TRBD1,TGCGCCAGCAGCCAAGATGACAGGGGCAAATACGAGCAGTACTTC,CASSQDDRGKYEQYF
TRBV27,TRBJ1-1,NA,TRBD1,TGTGCCAGCAGTATTCCGTCGACAGGGCAGTCTGAAGCTTTCTTT,CASSIPSTGQSEAFF
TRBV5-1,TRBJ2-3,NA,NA,TGCGCCAGCAGCTTGGAAACTAGCACAGATACGCAGTATTTT,CASSLETSTDTQYF